The clone carrying this TCR beta chain was seen more than once but under ten times. Its antigen is undetermined. These data originate in a study of CD8 T cells in ankylosing spondylitis. Whole-study results and caveats: In peripheral blood, disease-linked CD8+ clones occurred at relatively low frequencies. The authors reported significant enrichment of disease-linked clones in matched ankylosing spondylitis synovial fluid.

TCRdb analysed the 5' RACE reads with MiXCR anew, one entry per CDR3 protein. Among about 250,000 distinct CDR3 sequences listed, roughly 32% were seen once. The source material was blood, either unsorted or a sorted T cell fraction (not recorded which). The receptor's source is a male donor with ankylosing spondylitis or in good health (not recorded which).

Here the CDR3 DNA reads TGTGCCACCAGCAGAGTTGCGGCAGATACGCAGTATTTT. It translates to CATSRVAADTQYF. The V call is TRBV15, the J call TRBJ2-3, with D hard to call. The CDR3 loop spans 13 amino acids. Germline V gene data show CDR1 as LNHNV and CDR2 as YYDKDF (reference sequence). The ends were cut back, 1 base at V and 4 bases at J, with 6 bases in the middle.